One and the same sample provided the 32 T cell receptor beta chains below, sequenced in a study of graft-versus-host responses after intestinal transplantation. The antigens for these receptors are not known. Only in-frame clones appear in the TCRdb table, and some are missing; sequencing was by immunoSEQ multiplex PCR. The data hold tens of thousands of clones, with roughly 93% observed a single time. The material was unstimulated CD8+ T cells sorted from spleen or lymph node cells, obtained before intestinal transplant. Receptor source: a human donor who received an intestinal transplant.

CDR3 DNA sequence: TGTGCCAGCAGGAGCTCCGGGGAGCTGTTTTTT. It codes for CASRSSGELFF. V and J are TRBV27 and TRBJ2-2, with D uncertain. Germline lookup yields CDR1 MNHEY and CDR2 SMNVEV (reference sequence). Trimming took 6 bases from V and 6 from J, leaving 5 bases between them. This CDR3 contains 11 residues.

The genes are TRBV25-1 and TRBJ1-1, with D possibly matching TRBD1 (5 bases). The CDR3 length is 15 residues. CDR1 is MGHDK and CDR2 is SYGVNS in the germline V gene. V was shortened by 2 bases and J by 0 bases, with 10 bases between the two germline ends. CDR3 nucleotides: TGTGCCAGCAGTGAAGAAGACAGAATGAACACTGAAGCTTTCTTT. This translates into CASSEEDRMNTEAFF.

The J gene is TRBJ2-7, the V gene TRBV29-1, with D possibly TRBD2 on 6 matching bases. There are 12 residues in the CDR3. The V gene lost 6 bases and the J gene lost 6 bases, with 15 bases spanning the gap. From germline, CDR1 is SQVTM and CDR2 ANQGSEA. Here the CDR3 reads CSVPTRIGEQYF. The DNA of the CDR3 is TGCAGCGTCCCGACTAGAATAGGCGAGCAGTACTTC.

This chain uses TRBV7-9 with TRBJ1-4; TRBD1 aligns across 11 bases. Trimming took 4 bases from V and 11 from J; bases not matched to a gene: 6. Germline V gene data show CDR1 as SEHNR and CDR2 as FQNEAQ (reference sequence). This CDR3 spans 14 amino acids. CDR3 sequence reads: CASSWGQGEDKLFF. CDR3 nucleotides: TGTGCCAGCAGCTGGGGACAGGGGGAAGACAAACTGTTTTTT.

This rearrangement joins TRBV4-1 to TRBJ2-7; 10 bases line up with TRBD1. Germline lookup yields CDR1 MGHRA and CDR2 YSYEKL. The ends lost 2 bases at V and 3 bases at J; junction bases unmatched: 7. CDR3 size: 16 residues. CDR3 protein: CASSQIERDRGYEQYF. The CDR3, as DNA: TGCGCCAGCAGCCAAATAGAGCGGGACAGGGGCTACGAGCAGTACTTC.

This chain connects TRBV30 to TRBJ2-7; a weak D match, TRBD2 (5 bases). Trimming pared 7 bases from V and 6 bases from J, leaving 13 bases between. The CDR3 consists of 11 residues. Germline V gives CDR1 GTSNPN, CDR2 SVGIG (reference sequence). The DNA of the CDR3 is TGTGCCTTGAGATGGGAGCTCGAGCAGTACTTC. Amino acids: CALRWELEQYF.

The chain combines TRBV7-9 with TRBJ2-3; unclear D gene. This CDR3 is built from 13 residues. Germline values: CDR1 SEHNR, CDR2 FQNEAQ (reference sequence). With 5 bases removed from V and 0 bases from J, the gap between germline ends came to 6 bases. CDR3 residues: CASSRTSTDTQYF. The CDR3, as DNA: TGTGCCAGCAGCCGAACTAGCACAGATACGCAGTATTTT.

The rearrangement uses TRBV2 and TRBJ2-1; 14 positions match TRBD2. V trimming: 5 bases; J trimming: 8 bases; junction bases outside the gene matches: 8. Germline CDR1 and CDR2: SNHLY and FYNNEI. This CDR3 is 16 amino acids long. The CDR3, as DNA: TGTGCCAGCAGTTCCGGGACTAGCGGGAGTAGGGATGAGCAGTTCTTC. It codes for CASSSGTSGSRDEQFF.

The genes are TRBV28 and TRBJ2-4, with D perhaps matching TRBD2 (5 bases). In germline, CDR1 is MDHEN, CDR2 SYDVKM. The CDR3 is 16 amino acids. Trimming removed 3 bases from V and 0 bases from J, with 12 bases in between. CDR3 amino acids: CASSFFRDLAKNIQYF. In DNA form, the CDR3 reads TGTGCCAGCAGTTTTTTTCGGGATCTAGCCAAAAACATTCAGTACTTC.

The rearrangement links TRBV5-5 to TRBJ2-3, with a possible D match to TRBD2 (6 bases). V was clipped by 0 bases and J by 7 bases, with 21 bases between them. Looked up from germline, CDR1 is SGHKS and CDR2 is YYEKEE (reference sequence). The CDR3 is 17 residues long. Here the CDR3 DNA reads TGTGCCAGCAGCTTGGAGGTCCGCGGGGCAGACAGATATACGCAGTATTTT. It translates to CASSLEVRGADRYTQYF. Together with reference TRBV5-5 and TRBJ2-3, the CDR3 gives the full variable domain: DAGVTQSPTHLIKTRGQQVTLRCSPISGHKSVSWYQQVLGQGPQFIFQYYEKEERGRGNFPDRFSARQFPNYSSELNVNALLLGDSALYLCASSLEVRGADRYTQYFGPGTRLTVL.

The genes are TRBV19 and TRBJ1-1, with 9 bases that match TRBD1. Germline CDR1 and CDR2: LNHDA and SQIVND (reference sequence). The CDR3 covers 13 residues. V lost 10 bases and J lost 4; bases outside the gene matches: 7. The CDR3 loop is CATETGGATEAFF. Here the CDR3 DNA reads TGTGCCACGGAGACAGGGGGAGCCACTGAAGCTTTCTTT.

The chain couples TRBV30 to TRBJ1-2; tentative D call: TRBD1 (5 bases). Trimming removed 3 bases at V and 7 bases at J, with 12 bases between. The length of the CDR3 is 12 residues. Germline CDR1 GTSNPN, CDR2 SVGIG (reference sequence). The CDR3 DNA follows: TGTGCCTGGAGCGCAACAGGTATTGGCTACACCTTC. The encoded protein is CAWSATGIGYTF.

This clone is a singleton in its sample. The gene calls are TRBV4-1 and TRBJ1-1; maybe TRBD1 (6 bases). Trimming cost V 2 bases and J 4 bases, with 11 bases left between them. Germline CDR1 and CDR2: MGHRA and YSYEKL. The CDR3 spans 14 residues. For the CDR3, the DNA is TGCGCCAGCAGCCAATCTAGGGGGGGCACTGAAGCTTTCTTT. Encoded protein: CASSQSRGGTEAFF.

The CDR3 DNA reads as TGTGCCAGCAGCTCGACAGGGCTGAGCAACGAGCAGTACTTC. Encoded protein: CASSSTGLSNEQYF. The chain employs TRBV5-6 and TRBJ2-7; TRBD1 matches 7 bases. V shed 3 bases and J 5 bases; nucleotides not matched to a gene: 8. Germline loops: CDR1 SGHDT, CDR2 YYEEEE. There are 14 residues in the CDR3.

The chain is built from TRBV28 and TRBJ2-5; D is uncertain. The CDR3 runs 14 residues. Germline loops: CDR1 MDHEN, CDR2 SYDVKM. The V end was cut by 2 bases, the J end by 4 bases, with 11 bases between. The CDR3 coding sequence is TGTGCCAGCAGTTTAAATCAAGCCGGAGAGACCCAGTACTTC. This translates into CASSLNQAGETQYF. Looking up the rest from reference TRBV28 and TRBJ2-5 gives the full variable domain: DVKVTQSSRYLVKRTGEKVFLECVQDMDHENMFWYRQDPGLGLRLIYFSYDVKMKEKGDIPEGYSVSREKKERFSLILESASTNQTSMYLCASSLNQAGETQYFGPGTRLLVL.

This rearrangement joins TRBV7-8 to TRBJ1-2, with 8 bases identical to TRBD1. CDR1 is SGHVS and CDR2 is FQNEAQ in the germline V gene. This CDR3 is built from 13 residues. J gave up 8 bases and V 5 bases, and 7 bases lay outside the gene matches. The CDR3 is CASSNGQGQGYTF. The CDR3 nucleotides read TGTGCCAGCAGCAATGGACAGGGACAGGGCTACACCTTC.

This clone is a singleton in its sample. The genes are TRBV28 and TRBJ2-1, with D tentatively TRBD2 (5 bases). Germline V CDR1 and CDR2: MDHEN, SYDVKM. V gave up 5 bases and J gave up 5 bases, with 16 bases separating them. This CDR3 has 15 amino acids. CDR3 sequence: CASSRPRTFDNEQFF. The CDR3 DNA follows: TGTGCCAGCAGTAGGCCCCGGACTTTCGACAATGAGCAGTTCTTC. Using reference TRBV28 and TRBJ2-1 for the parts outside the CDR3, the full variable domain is DVKVTQSSRYLVKRTGEKVFLECVQDMDHENMFWYRQDPGLGLRLIYFSYDVKMKEKGDIPEGYSVSREKKERFSLILESASTNQTSMYLCASSRPRTFDNEQFFGPGTRLTVL.

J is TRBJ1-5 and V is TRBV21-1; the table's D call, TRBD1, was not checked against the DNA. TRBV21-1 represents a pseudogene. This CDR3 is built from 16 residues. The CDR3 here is CASSKPQGALRQPQHF. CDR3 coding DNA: TGTGCCAGCAGCAAACCCCAGGGGGCGTTGAGGCAGCCCCAGCATTTT.

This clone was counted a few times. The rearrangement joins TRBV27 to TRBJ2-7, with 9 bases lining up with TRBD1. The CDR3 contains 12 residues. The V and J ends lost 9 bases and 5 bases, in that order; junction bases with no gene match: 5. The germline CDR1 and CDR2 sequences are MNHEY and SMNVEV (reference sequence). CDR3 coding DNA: TGTGCCAGTGGACAGGGGAACCACGAGCAGTACTTC. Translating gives CASGQGNHEQYF.

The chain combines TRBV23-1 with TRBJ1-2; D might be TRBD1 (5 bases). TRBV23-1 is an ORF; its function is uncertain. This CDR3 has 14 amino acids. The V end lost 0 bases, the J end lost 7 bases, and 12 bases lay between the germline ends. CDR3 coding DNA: TGCGCCAGCAGTCAATCAGGGGCAAGGGGTGGCTACACCTTC. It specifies CASSQSGARGGYTF.

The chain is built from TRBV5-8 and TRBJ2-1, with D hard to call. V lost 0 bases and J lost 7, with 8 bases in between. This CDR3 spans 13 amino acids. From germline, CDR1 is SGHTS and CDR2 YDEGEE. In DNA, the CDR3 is TGTGCCAGCAGCTTGGTCGTGAGGAATGAGCAGTTCTTC. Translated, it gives CASSLVVRNEQFF.

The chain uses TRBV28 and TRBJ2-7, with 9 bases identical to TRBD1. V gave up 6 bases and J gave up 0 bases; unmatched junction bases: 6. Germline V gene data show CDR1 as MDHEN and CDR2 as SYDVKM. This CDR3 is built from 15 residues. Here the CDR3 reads CASRNTGGASYEQYF. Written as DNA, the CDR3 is TGTGCCAGCAGAAACACAGGGGGCGCCTCCTACGAGCAGTACTTC.

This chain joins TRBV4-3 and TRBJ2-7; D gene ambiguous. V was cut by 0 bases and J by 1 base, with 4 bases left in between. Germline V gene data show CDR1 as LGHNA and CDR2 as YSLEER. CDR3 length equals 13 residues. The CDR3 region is CASSQDRSYEQYF. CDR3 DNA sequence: TGCGCCAGCAGCCAAGATCGGTCCTACGAGCAGTACTTC.

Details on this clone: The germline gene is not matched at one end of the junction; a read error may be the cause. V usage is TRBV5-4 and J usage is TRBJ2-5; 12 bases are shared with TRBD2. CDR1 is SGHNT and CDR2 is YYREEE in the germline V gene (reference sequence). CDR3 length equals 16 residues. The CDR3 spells CASSSGLAGLQETQHF. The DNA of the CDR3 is TGTGCCAGCAGTTCTGGACTAGCGGGGCTTCAAGAGACCCAGCACTTC.

The CDR3 sequence is CASREGQGYTEAFF. The CDR3 DNA sequence: TGCGCCAGCAGAGAAGGACAGGGGTACACTGAAGCTTTCTTT. The chain recombines TRBV4-1 with TRBJ1-1; 9 bases fit TRBD1. The CDR3 is 14 residues long. Germline V CDR1 and CDR2: MGHRA, YSYEKL. V lost 6 bases to trimming and J lost 3 bases; unmatched junction nucleotides: 5.

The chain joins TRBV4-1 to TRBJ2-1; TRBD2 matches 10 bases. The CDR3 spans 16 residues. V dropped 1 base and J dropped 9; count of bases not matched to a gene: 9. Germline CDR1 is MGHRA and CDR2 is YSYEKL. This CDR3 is CASSQVQAGGYSEQFF. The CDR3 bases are TGCGCCAGCAGCCAAGTTCAAGCGGGGGGGTATTCTGAGCAGTTCTTC.

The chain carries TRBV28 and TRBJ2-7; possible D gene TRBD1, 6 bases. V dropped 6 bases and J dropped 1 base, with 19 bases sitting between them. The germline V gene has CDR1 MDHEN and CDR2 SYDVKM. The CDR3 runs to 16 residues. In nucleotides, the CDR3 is TGTGCCAGCAGCCACACTGGGACAAGGGGATCCTACGAGCAGTACTTC. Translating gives CASSHTGTRGSYEQYF. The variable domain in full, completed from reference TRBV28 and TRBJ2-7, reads DVKVTQSSRYLVKRTGEKVFLECVQDMDHENMFWYRQDPGLGLRLIYFSYDVKMKEKGDIPEGYSVSREKKERFSLILESASTNQTSMYLCASSHTGTRGSYEQYFGPGTRLTVT.

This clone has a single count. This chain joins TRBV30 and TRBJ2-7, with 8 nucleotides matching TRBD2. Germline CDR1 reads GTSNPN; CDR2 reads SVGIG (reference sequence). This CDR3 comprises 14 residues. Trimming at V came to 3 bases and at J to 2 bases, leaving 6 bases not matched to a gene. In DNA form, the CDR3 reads TGTGCCTGGAGCGTTGGCGGGGGGCCCTACGAGCAGTACTTC. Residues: CAWSVGGGPYEQYF.

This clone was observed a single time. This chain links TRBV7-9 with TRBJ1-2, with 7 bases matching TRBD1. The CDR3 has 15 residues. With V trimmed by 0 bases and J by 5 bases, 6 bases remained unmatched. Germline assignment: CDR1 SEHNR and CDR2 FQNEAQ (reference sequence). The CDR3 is CASSLATGAKYGYTF. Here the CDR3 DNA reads TGTGCCAGCAGCTTAGCCACAGGGGCCAAATATGGCTACACCTTC.

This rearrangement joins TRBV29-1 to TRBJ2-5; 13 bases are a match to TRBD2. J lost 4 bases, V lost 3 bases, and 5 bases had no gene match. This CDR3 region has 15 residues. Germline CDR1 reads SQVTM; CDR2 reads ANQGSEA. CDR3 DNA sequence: TGCAGCGTTGACGCACTAGCGGGGGGGAGAGAGACCCAGTACTTC. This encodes CSVDALAGGRETQYF. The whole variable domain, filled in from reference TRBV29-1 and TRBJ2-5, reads SAVISQKPSRDICQRGTSLTIQCQVDSQVTMMFWYRQQPGQSLTLIATANQGSEATYESGFVIDKFPISRPNLTFSTLTVSNMSPEDSSIYLCSVDALAGGRETQYFGPGTRLLVL.

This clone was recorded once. CDR3 in amino acids: CASSVIAGGPNEQFF. As DNA, the CDR3 is TGTGCCAGCAGTGTCATAGCGGGAGGGCCCAATGAGCAGTTCTTC. V and J are TRBV2 and TRBJ2-1, with TRBD2 matching over 11 bases. The ends lost 4 bases at V and 6 bases at J; junction bases unmatched: 5. The CDR3 has 15 amino acids. Germline assignment: CDR1 SNHLY and CDR2 FYNNEI.

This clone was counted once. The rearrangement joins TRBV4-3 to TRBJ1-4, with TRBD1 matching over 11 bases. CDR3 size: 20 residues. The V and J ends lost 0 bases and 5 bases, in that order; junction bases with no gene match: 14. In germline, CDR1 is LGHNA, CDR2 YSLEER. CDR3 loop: CASSQEGGDRGMYWNEKLFF. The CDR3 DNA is TGCGCCAGCAGCCAAGAGGGAGGGGACAGGGGGATGTATTGGAATGAAAAACTGTTTTTT.